Below, 30 T cell receptor beta chains from the same sample are listed, as sequenced in a study of regulatory T cells in long-lasting Graves disease. Time point of the sample: newly diagnosed GD, antithyroid drugs for less than 3 months. PBMCs provided the RNA from which the TCR library was made. Both iRepertoire HTBI primers and Arm-PCR of CDR3 regions were used to build the TCR beta libraries. TCRdb recomputed calls from the multiplex PCR reads with MiXCR, one row per CDR3 protein. The sample holds 550,000 to 700,000 distinct CDR3 sequences, 15% to 20% seen once. This sample was shared with a second study, whose subject was T cells in Graves' hyperthyroidism and ophthalmopathy.

Sequenced material: peripheral blood mononuclear cells (PBMCs), taken at new diagnosis, from a patient treated with antithyroid drugs. The source of these receptors is a man between 18 and 29 years old with Graves disease.

This clonotype appeared a few times. The CDR3 sequence is CATSGQVVRSYNEQFF. CDR3 coding DNA: TGTGCCACCAGTGGTCAGGTAGTAAGGTCCTACAATGAGCAGTTCTTC. The chain employs TRBV24-1 and TRBJ2-1; D is ambiguous. The CDR3 spans 16 residues. The germline V gene has CDR1 KGHDR and CDR2 SFDVKD. V was pared by 5 bases and J by 1 base, with 14 bases between.

For this clonotype: At one end the junction does not follow the germline gene, possibly because of a read error. The chain joins TRBV3-1 to TRBJ1-6, with TRBD1 matching 7 bases. The CDR3 extends over 14 amino acids. Germline V lookup: CDR1 LGHDT, CDR2 YNNKEL (reference sequence). The CDR3 DNA is TGTGCCAGCAGCCACCGACAGGGCAATTTACCCCTCCACTTT. Translating it yields CASSHRQGNLPLHF.

This clonotype was recorded at least ten times. The V and J genes are TRBV7-9 and TRBJ2-7; 9 bases align to TRBD1. There are 15 residues in the CDR3. Trimming at V came to 5 bases and at J to 4 bases, leaving 9 bases not matched to a gene. Germline assignment: CDR1 SEHNR and CDR2 FQNEAQ (reference sequence). CDR3 sequence reads: CASSAPAGQGYEQYF. The CDR3 DNA sequence: TGTGCCAGCAGCGCGCCGGCGGGACAGGGTTACGAGCAGTACTTC.

This clonotype has a count of ten or more. This rearrangement joins TRBV5-1 to TRBJ2-1; D may be TRBD2 (5 bases). CDR3 size: 13 residues. The V gene's germline CDR1 is SGHRS and CDR2 YFSETQ. V lost 3 bases to trimming and J lost 10 bases, with 14 bases between them. The CDR3 loop is CASSSPLGVEQFF. The CDR3 nucleotides read TGCGCCAGCAGCTCTCCTTTGGGAGTCGAGCAGTTCTTC. Full variable domain (rest looked up from reference TRBV5-1 and TRBJ2-1): KAGVTQTPRYLIKTRGQQVTLSCSPISGHRSVSWYQQTPGQGLQFLFEYFSETQRNKGNFPGRFSGRQFSNSRSEMNVSTLELGDSALYLCASSSPLGVEQFFGPGTRLTVL.

This clonotype was seen a few times. The chain joins TRBV6-5 to TRBJ2-1; the D call may be TRBD1 or TRBD2 (5 bases each). The germline V gene has CDR1 MNHEY and CDR2 SVGAGI. This CDR3 has 15 amino acids. The V end lost 0 bases, the J end lost 8 bases, and 14 bases lay between the germline ends. The CDR3 sequence is CASSYSGRGWDEQFF. For the CDR3, the DNA is TGTGCCAGCAGTTACTCGGGCCGGGGCTGGGATGAGCAGTTCTTC.

This clonotype was found a few times. This chain uses TRBV7-6 with TRBJ2-7, with TRBD2 identical over 11 bases. The CDR3 is 16 residues long. Trimming cost V 5 bases and J 2 bases; bases outside gene matches: 8. CDR1 and CDR2 from the germline V gene are SGHVS and FNYEAQ. The CDR3 DNA sequence: TGTGCCAGCAGCCCCGGGACTAGCGGACCGACCTACGAGCAGTACTTC. This encodes CASSPGTSGPTYEQYF.

V and J are TRBV19 and TRBJ1-5; the match to TRBD1 covers 7 bases. Germline CDR1 and CDR2: LNHDA and SQIVND (reference sequence). The trim removed 3 bases at V and 3 bases at J, leaving 8 bases unmatched. CDR3 length: 16 amino acids. In DNA, the CDR3 is TGTGCCAGTAGTATCCGGGGGACAGCCCTCAATCAGCCCCAGCATTTT. This codes for CASSIRGTALNQPQHF.

There are many counts of this clonotype. The chain is built from TRBV28 and TRBJ2-3; 11 bases align to TRBD2. V was pared by 3 bases and J by 2 bases, with 7 bases of the junction left unmatched. The CDR3 is made up of 17 amino acids. Per the germline V gene, CDR1 is MDHEN and CDR2 is SYDVKM. The CDR3 loop reads CASSLAASGRTTDTQYF. CDR3 DNA: TGTGCCAGCAGTTTGGCGGCTAGCGGGAGGACCACAGATACGCAGTATTTT. The variable domain in full, completed from reference TRBV28 and TRBJ2-3, reads DVKVTQSSRYLVKRTGEKVFLECVQDMDHENMFWYRQDPGLGLRLIYFSYDVKMKEKGDIPEGYSVSREKKERFSLILESASTNQTSMYLCASSLAASGRTTDTQYFGPGTRLTVL.

This chain joins TRBV6-1 and TRBJ1-2; D remains unclear. Trimming shortened V by 8 bases and J by 0 bases, and 10 bases separated the two germline ends. The CDR3 runs to 13 residues. Germline CDR1 reads MNHNS; CDR2 reads SASEGT. The CDR3 loop is CASGREPNYGYTF. The CDR3 DNA sequence: TGTGCCAGCGGGCGGGAACCTAACTATGGCTACACCTTC.

V and J are TRBV19 and TRBJ2-2, with TRBD2 identical over 15 bases. The CDR3 extends over 19 amino acids. V gave up 6 bases and J gave up 5 bases; unmatched junction bases: 13. Germline lookup yields CDR1 LNHDA and CDR2 SQIVND (reference sequence). The CDR3 DNA reads as TGTGCCAGTAGCCTGGGACTAGCGGGAGGCCCCCGAGAGACCGGGGAGCTGTTTTTT. Translation gives CASSLGLAGGPRETGELFF.

This clonotype came up a few times. This chain joins TRBV12-5 and TRBJ2-5; D unclear. V was pared by 3 bases and J by 4 bases, with 9 bases between. This CDR3 region has 13 residues. Looked up from germline, CDR1 is LGHNT and CDR2 is FRNRAP. The CDR3 coding sequence is TGTGCTAGTGGTTTTGGTAACGCAGAGACCCAGTACTTC. This codes for CASGFGNAETQYF.

V usage is TRBV9 and J usage is TRBJ1-1, with 10 bases matching TRBD1. This CDR3 has 17 residues. V shed 0 bases and J 5 bases; nucleotides not matched to a gene: 10. Germline loops: CDR1 SGDLS, CDR2 YYNGEE. For the CDR3, the DNA is TGTGCCAGCAGCGTAGCCCCTTGGACAGGGGGGGAGACTGAAGCTTTCTTT. This translates into CASSVAPWTGGETEAFF.

This clonotype came up a few times. This clone may be a read error of a much larger clone one base away. This chain links TRBV7-8 with TRBJ2-3; D possibly uses TRBD1 or TRBD2 (5 bases each). The CDR3 spans 16 residues. Germline V gives CDR1 SGHVS, CDR2 FQNEAQ. The CDR3 sequence is CASSQAVASSTGTQYF. In DNA, the CDR3 is TGTGCCAGCAGTCAAGCGGTTGCTAGCTCCACAGGTACGCAGTATTTT. Full variable domain (missing parts from reference TRBV7-8 and TRBJ2-3): GAGVSQSPRYKVAKRGQDVALRCDPISGHVSLFWYQQALGQGPEFLTYFQNEAQLDKSGLPSDRFFAERPEGSVSTLKIQRTQQEDSAVYLCASSQAVASSTGTQYFGPGTRLTVL.

This chain connects TRBV20-1 to TRBJ1-6; 8 positions agree with TRBD1. CDR3 length: 14 amino acids. CDR1 and CDR2 from the germline V gene are DFQATT and SNEGSKA (reference sequence). The junction had 6 bases not matched to a gene; V was cut back by 4 bases and J by 7 bases. The CDR3 here is CSATRTGGNSPLHF. In nucleotides, the CDR3 is TGCAGTGCTACACGAACAGGGGGGAATTCACCCCTCCACTTT.

The table lists this clonotype with many counts. The chain combines TRBV11-2 with TRBJ2-7; 9 nucleotides align to TRBD2. After removal of 1 base from V and 12 bases from J, the junction contained 7 bases not matched to a gene. The CDR3 totals 13 residues. Germline V gene sequence: CDR1 SGHAT, CDR2 FQNNGV. This chain's CDR3 is CASSLVLAGVLYF. The CDR3 DNA reads as TGTGCCAGCAGCTTAGTTTTAGCGGGAGTTCTGTACTTC.

This clonotype was detected a few times. The rearrangement uses TRBV10-3 and TRBJ2-1, with D possibly being TRBD1 (5 bases). This CDR3 is 13 amino acids long. Between the trimmed V and J ends, which lost 3 bases and 9 bases, there was a span of 12 bases. Germline V CDR1 and CDR2: ENHRY, SYGVKD. This CDR3 is CAISDMGRGEQFF. For the CDR3, the DNA is TGTGCCATCAGTGATATGGGGCGCGGTGAGCAGTTCTTC.

The sample holds many counts of this clonotype. This chain joins TRBV5-1 and TRBJ2-7, with D maybe TRBD1 (6 bases). Per germline, CDR1 SGHRS and CDR2 YFSETQ. The CDR3 loop spans 16 amino acids. V was pared by 0 bases and J by 0 bases, with 13 bases between. CDR3 residues: CASSLDPRDTSYEQYF. CDR3 coding DNA: TGCGCCAGCAGCTTGGATCCAAGGGACACCTCCTACGAGCAGTACTTC.

In this sample, this clonotype turned up many times. The rearrangement uses TRBV19 and TRBJ2-7; 12 positions match TRBD2. Germline assignment: CDR1 LNHDA and CDR2 SQIVND (reference sequence). Trimming cost V 6 bases and J 2 bases; bases outside gene matches: 14. CDR3 length: 18 residues. The CDR3 DNA sequence: TGTGCCAGTAGCCTGGCCCAAAGCCTAGCGGGAGGGCCCTACGAGCAGTACTTC. Its protein is CASSLAQSLAGGPYEQYF.

This clonotype was picked up many times. V is TRBV6-5 and J is TRBJ1-5; weak D call: TRBD1 (6 bases). The germline V and J ends were trimmed by 2 bases and 1 base, with 9 bases remaining between them. The CDR3 sequence is 15 residues long. Germline values: CDR1 MNHEY, CDR2 SVGAGI. CDR3 DNA sequence: TGTGCCAGCAGTTACGCAGGGGACAGCAATCAGCCCCAGCATTTT. Protein sequence: CASSYAGDSNQPQHF.

With regard to this clonotype: This could be a read error, since a much larger clone is one nucleotide away. The CDR3 does not end in the conserved phenylalanine or tryptophan, so this is likely a read error. As DNA, the CDR3 is TGTGCCAGCAGCTCTAGCATGAACACTGAAGCTTTCTCT. Its protein product is CASSSSMNTEAFS. The chain is built from TRBV7-3 and TRBJ1-1; no reliable D call. This CDR3 has 13 amino acids. From germline, CDR1 is SGHTA and CDR2 FQGTGA. Trimming removed 4 bases from V and 0 bases from J, with 6 bases in between.

This clonotype was observed a handful of times. The J gene is TRBJ2-5, the V gene TRBV5-1, with D possibly being TRBD2 (5 bases). V lost 6 bases and J lost 5, with 20 bases in between. Looked up from germline, CDR1 is SGHRS and CDR2 is YFSETQ. The CDR3 loop spans 15 amino acids. The CDR3 reads CASKAGNPRGETQYF. CDR3 in DNA: TGCGCCAGCAAGGCGGGTAACCCACGCGGGGAGACCCAGTACTTC. Drawing the rest from reference TRBV5-1 and TRBJ2-5, the complete variable domain is KAGVTQTPRYLIKTRGQQVTLSCSPISGHRSVSWYQQTPGQGLQFLFEYFSETQRNKGNFPGRFSGRQFSNSRSEMNVSTLELGDSALYLCASKAGNPRGETQYFGPGTRLLVL.

This clonotype was seen ten or more times. The CDR3: CASSSSGTRYNEQFF. The CDR3 coding sequence is TGTGCCAGCAGCTCATCAGGGACTAGATACAATGAGCAGTTCTTC. The genes are TRBV7-9 and TRBJ2-1; TRBD2 matches at 8 bases. V gave up 4 bases and J gave up 4 bases; unmatched junction bases: 6. The germline CDR1 and CDR2 sequences are SEHNR and FQNEAQ (reference sequence). The CDR3 extends over 15 amino acids. Drawing the rest from reference TRBV7-9 and TRBJ2-1, the complete variable domain is DTGVSQNPRHKITKRGQNVTFRCDPISEHNRLYWYRQTLGQGPEFLTYFQNEAQLEKSRLLSDRFSAERPKGSFSTLEIQRTEQGDSAMYLCASSSSGTRYNEQFFGPGTRLTVL.

The genes are TRBV10-1 and TRBJ2-3; 7 bases map to TRBD2. V was clipped by 3 bases and J by 0 bases; unmatched bases: 0. Per germline, CDR1 WNHNN and CDR2 SYGVQD (reference sequence). CDR3 length equals 14 residues. In DNA, the CDR3 is TGCGCCAGCAGTGATAGCGGGAGCACAGATACGCAGTATTTT. This translates into CASSDSGSTDTQYF.

The chain joins TRBV7-6 to TRBJ2-7; D not resolved. Germline-derived CDR1 and CDR2 are SGHVS and FNYEAQ. This CDR3 has 15 residues. V was pared by 5 bases and J by 0 bases, with 14 bases between. CDR3 protein: CASSPAPASSYEQYF. In DNA form, the CDR3 reads TGTGCCAGCAGCCCCGCTCCGGCCAGCTCCTACGAGCAGTACTTC.

This clonotype was observed a few times. The V call is TRBV6-2 or TRBV6-3, the J call TRBJ2-1; D possibly corresponds to TRBD2 (5 bases). The CDR3 contains 13 residues. Germline CDR1 MNHEY, CDR2 SVGEGT. Between the trimmed V and J ends, which lost 0 bases and 6 bases, there was a span of 6 bases. The CDR3 loop reads CASSYSGSNEQFF. CDR3 nucleotides: TGTGCCAGCAGTTACTCAGGGAGCAATGAGCAGTTCTTC.

The chain combines TRBV9 with TRBJ2-3; D gene ambiguous. The CDR3 extends over 15 amino acids. Between the trimmed V and J ends, which lost 0 bases and 2 bases, there was a span of 10 bases. Looked up from germline, CDR1 is SGDLS and CDR2 is YYNGEE. The CDR3 here is CASSVGGQHTDTQYF. CDR3 coding DNA: TGTGCCAGCAGCGTAGGGGGTCAACACACAGATACGCAGTATTTT.

This clonotype was counted only a few times. V usage is TRBV5-1 and J usage is TRBJ2-5; D is unclear. The CDR3 loop spans 12 amino acids. V was trimmed by 0 bases and J by 7 bases, leaving 7 bases between them. The germline gives CDR1 SGHRS, CDR2 YFSETQ. CDR3 DNA sequence: TGCGCCAGCAGCTTGGAGCCCCTGACCCAGTACTTC. Its protein product is CASSLEPLTQYF.

The chain joins TRBV7-9 to TRBJ2-7; 12 bases align to TRBD2. The CDR3 runs 15 residues. Per the germline V gene, CDR1 is SEHNR and CDR2 is FQNEAQ (reference sequence). The V and J ends lost 5 bases and 9 bases, in that order; junction bases with no gene match: 11. CDR3: CASSPLAGGPVGQYF. The CDR3, as DNA: TGTGCCAGCAGCCCCCTAGCGGGAGGGCCGGTGGGGCAGTACTTC.

This clonotype was found a few times. The chain couples TRBV29-1 to TRBJ1-2; D might be TRBD1 (5 bases). Germline V CDR1 and CDR2: SQVTM, ANQGSEA. With 6 bases removed from V and 8 bases from J, the gap between germline ends came to 13 bases. The CDR3 consists of 11 residues. CDR3 DNA: TGCAGCGTGCCGGGACTCAACGGCTACACCTTC. It specifies CSVPGLNGYTF. The complete variable domain, with remaining parts taken from reference TRBV29-1 and TRBJ1-2, reads SAVISQKPSRDICQRGTSLTIQCQVDSQVTMMFWYRQQPGQSLTLIATANQGSEATYESGFVIDKFPISRPNLTFSTLTVSNMSPEDSSIYLCSVPGLNGYTFGSGTRLTVV.

The table lists this clonotype with a few counts. V gene TRBV5-5 combines with J gene TRBJ2-2, with 8 bases matching TRBD2. CDR1 and CDR2 from the germline V gene are SGHKS and YYEKEE (reference sequence). The CDR3 totals 17 residues. Losses at the gene ends were 0 bases for V and 1 base for J; bases not matched to a gene: 5. CDR3 region: CASSLGWREENTGELFF. CDR3 in DNA: TGTGCCAGCAGCTTGGGCTGGCGGGAGGAGAACACCGGGGAGCTGTTTTTT. The full variable domain, with the rest looked up from reference TRBV5-5 and TRBJ2-2, is DAGVTQSPTHLIKTRGQQVTLRCSPISGHKSVSWYQQVLGQGPQFIFQYYEKEERGRGNFPDRFSARQFPNYSSELNVNALLLGDSALYLCASSLGWREENTGELFFGEGSRLTVL.